This T cell receptor (beta chain) was recovered during a study of radiotherapy plus CTLA-4 blockade in lung cancer. Overall study context: With 31% of patients having disease control, objective responses were seen in 15% to 20%.

Chemo-refractory metastatic non-small-cell lung cancer patients underwent focal radiation alongside CTLA-4 blockade with ipilimumab. Germline CDR1 and CDR2: LNHDA and SQIVND (reference sequence). The ends were cut back, 5 bases at V and 4 bases at J, with 15 bases in the middle. The CDR3 extends over 15 amino acids. Remarks on this clone: What it binds is unknown. This same CDR3 is encoded by further DNA sequences in the sample.

Overall study findings and caveats: Subsequent to radiotherapy plus ipilimumab, tumor-derived TCR clones underwent expansion in blood. Alongside interferon-beta, early blood T cell clone dynamics were reportedly the best predictor of response.

Generated by immunoSEQ multiplex PCR, the TCRdb table keeps only in-frame clones and is missing some. The sample has approximately 83,000 clones; 78% are singletons. Sample: peripheral blood, taken from a patient treated with radiotherapy plus ipilimumab. The clonotype was recovered from a human donor with non-small cell lung cancer who had a partial response to radiotherapy plus ipilimumab. Some clones in this sample may be carry-over from other donors' samples. This chain links TRBV19 with TRBJ1-3, with no clear D. The DNA of the CDR3 is TGTGCCAGTAGTTTACGAGGGTCTTCGGGAAACACCATATATTTT. Its protein product is CASSLRGSSGNTIYF. The full variable domain, its missing parts supplied by reference TRBV19 and TRBJ1-3, is DGGITQSPKYLFRKEGQNVTLSCEQNLNHDAMYWYRQDPGQGLRLIYYSQIVNDFQKGDIAEGYSVSREKKESFPLTVTSAQKNPTAFYLCASSLRGSSGNTIYFGEGSWLTVV.